Detailed here is one T cell receptor (beta chain). Other nucleotide sequences from this sample produce the same CDR3. These data are taken from a study of blood T cell repertoires in COVID-19. Study background: Some COVID-19 samples were acute and others convalescent; all came from the United States, Italy and Spain. Sources were T cells, B-cell-depleted T cells, or PBMCs; the material itself was cDNA or gDNA.

The V end was cut by 6 bases, the J end by 7 bases, with 12 bases between. Germline V gene sequence: CDR1 SQVTM, CDR2 ANQGSEA. CDR3 length: 11 residues. Assay: immunoSEQ multiplex PCR; the TCRdb copy retains only in-frame clones and omits some. The data show 100,000 to 150,000 clones, with around 80% seen just once and more than 35% held by the top ten. The clonotype originates from a man aged 40-49 years with active or convalescent COVID-19. The chain couples TRBV29-1 to TRBJ1-1, with D possibly TRBD1 on 5 matching bases. The sequenced material came from peripheral blood. The CDR3 nucleotides read TGCAGCGTATCCGACAGCCGTGAAGCTTTCTTT. It specifies CSVSDSREAFF.